This T cell receptor beta chain was found in a study of response to subunit inactivated influenza vaccine. Each CDR3 protein gets one entry after TCRdb re-called the RT-PCR reads with MiXCR. The sample holds 500,000 to 700,000 distinct CDR3 sequences, around 25% seen once. V lost 5 bases and J 3 bases, leaving 11 bases between the germline ends. The CDR3 is 13 amino acids. This same sample was also part of a study on T cells expressing NK-cell markers. This second study says: Generation of TCR beta cDNA was performed by 5'RACE template switching incorporating UMIs. Cells sorted as CD3+CD56+NKG2C+, CD3+CD56+NKG2C- and CD3+CD56-NKG2C+ T cells supplied the TCR beta repertoires. HCMV seropositivity characterized seven of the eight sequenced donors, and seronegativity one. An anti-gamma-delta TCR antibody confined sorting to alpha-beta TCR T cells across several of the experiments. A handful of donors showed these clonotypes also leading the CD3+CD56-NKG2C+ fraction.

Source: CD4+ T cells sorted from PBMCs, taken about 13 days after vaccination. The clonotype was recovered from a man aged 50 to 60 who received an inactivated influenza vaccine. This sequence joins TRBV12-3 or TRBV12-4 and TRBJ2-7, with D perhaps matching TRBD2 (5 bases). The CDR3 nucleotides are TGTGCCAGCAGTCTGGACTTGAACTACGAGCAGTACTTC. Translating it yields CASSLDLNYEQYF.